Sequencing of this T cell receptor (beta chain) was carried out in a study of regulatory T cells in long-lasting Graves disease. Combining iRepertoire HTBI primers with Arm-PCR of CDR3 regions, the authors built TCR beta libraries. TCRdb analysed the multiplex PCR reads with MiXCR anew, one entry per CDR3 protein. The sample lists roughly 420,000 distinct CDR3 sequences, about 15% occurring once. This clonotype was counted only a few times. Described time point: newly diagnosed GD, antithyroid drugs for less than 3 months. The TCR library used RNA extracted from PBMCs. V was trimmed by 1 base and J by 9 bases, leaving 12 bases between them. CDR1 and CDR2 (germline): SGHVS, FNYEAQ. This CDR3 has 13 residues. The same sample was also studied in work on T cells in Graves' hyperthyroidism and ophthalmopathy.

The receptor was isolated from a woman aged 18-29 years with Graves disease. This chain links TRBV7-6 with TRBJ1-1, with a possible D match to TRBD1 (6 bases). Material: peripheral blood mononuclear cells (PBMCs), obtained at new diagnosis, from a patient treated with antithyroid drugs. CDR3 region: CASSLDGRGKAFF. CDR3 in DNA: TGTGCCAGCAGCTTAGATGGCAGGGGAAAAGCTTTCTTT.